A single sample is the source of the 30 T cell receptor beta chains below, sequenced in a study of identical twins. TCRdb reprocessed the 5' RACE reads via MiXCR and lists one record per CDR3 protein. The sample shows about 730,000 distinct CDR3 sequences, 21% of them seen only once. A further study also used this sample, focusing on T cells expressing NK-cell markers.

The sample was PBMCs. The receptors stem from a woman younger than 35 in good health.

This clonotype was seen many times. CDR3 sequence: CASSLAVNVNEQFF. The CDR3 DNA is TGCGCCAGCAGCTTGGCTGTGAATGTAAATGAGCAGTTCTTC. The gene calls are TRBV5-1 and TRBJ2-1; the D is unclear. In germline, CDR1 is SGHRS, CDR2 YFSETQ. V lost 0 bases and J 7 bases, leaving 11 bases between the germline ends. This CDR3 is built from 14 residues.

This clonotype was found a few times. The chain is built from TRBV7-2 and TRBJ2-1; D could derive from TRBD1 or TRBD2 (5 bases each). The V end lost 7 bases, the J end lost 5 bases, and 21 bases lay between the germline ends. CDR1 is SGHTA, CDR2 FQGNSA, per germline. The CDR3 sequence is 16 residues long. This CDR3 is CASIPPGPGIDNEQFF. The CDR3 DNA sequence: TGTGCCAGCATCCCCCCGGGACCGGGAATCGACAATGAGCAGTTCTTC.

This clonotype has more than one count but fewer than ten. The V and J genes are TRBV29-1 and TRBJ1-1; 8 bases agree with TRBD1. The CDR3 consists of 13 residues. The J segment lost 3 bases and the V segment lost 8 bases, leaving 8 bases of the junction unmatched. Germline V gene lookup returns CDR1 SQVTM and CDR2 ANQGSEA. CDR3 nucleotides: TGCAGCATTACCAGGGGGCGCCACACTGAAGCTTTCTTT. This codes for CSITRGRHTEAFF.

The chain has TRBV6-5 and TRBJ2-6; no firm D call. V gave up 0 bases and J gave up 1 base, with 10 bases separating them. This CDR3 has 17 amino acids. Germline V CDR1 and CDR2: MNHEY, SVGAGI. CDR3 in DNA: TGTGCCAGCAGTTACTCGAAGTTGCCGTCTGGGGCCAACGTCCTGACTTTC. Protein product: CASSYSKLPSGANVLTF.

This sequence joins TRBV12-3 or TRBV12-4 and TRBJ2-7; 7 bases line up with TRBD1. Trimming took 1 base from V and 7 from J; bases not matched to a gene: 16. This CDR3 spans 17 amino acids. The CDR3 region is CASSLGPRDSFEGEQYF. Here the CDR3 DNA reads TGTGCCAGCAGTTTAGGCCCCCGGGACAGTTTCGAGGGGGAGCAGTACTTC.

The table lists this clonotype with many counts. The chain carries TRBV5-1 and TRBJ2-1; D is uncertain. There are 16 residues in the CDR3. With 0 bases removed from V and 2 bases from J, the gap between germline ends came to 12 bases. CDR1 SGHRS and CDR2 YFSETQ come from the germline V gene. CDR3 in DNA: TGCGCCAGCAGCTTGGCCAGTTGGAAGGCCTACAATGAGCAGTTCTTC. Translated, it gives CASSLASWKAYNEQFF.

This clonotype was counted a few times. The V and J genes are TRBV7-2 and TRBJ2-2, with 7 positions matching TRBD2. The trim removed 7 bases at V and 6 bases at J, leaving 14 bases unmatched. The CDR3 sequence is 16 residues long. Germline CDR1 reads SGHTA; CDR2 reads FQGNSA. DNA of the CDR3: TGTGCCAGCATCCTCGCAGGAGCGGGAATCGCCGGGGAGCTGTTTTTT. Its translation is CASILAGAGIAGELFF.

This chain joins TRBV3-1 and TRBJ2-7; possibly TRBD2 for D (6 bases). The ends were cut back, 3 bases at V and 7 bases at J, with 13 bases in the middle. This CDR3 has 13 residues. Germline loops: CDR1 LGHDT, CDR2 YNNKEL (reference sequence). As DNA, the CDR3 is TGTGCCAGCAGCCAGGAGGGTCTAACAGAGCAGTACTTC. Its protein is CASSQEGLTEQYF.

This clonotype has at least ten counts. The chain has TRBV5-1 and TRBJ2-2; TRBD1 agrees at 8 bases. Germline assignment: CDR1 SGHRS and CDR2 YFSETQ. CDR3 size: 15 residues. V lost 4 bases and J lost 3; bases outside the gene matches: 5. In DNA, the CDR3 is TGCGCCAGCAGCCCCGGGACAGGACACACCGGGGAGCTGTTTTTT. Its protein is CASSPGTGHTGELFF.

The chain employs TRBV9 and TRBJ1-2; D unresolved. V gave up 3 bases and J gave up 6 bases, with 12 bases separating them. The CDR3 is 13 amino acids. CDR1 SGDLS and CDR2 YYNGEE come from the germline V gene. CDR3 in amino acids: CASSASLPNGYTF. The CDR3 DNA reads as TGTGCCAGCAGCGCCAGTTTGCCTAATGGCTACACCTTC.

The V call is TRBV27, the J call TRBJ2-7; D is possibly TRBD1 (6 bases). The CDR3 is 15 amino acids. Trimming took 3 bases from V and 3 from J, leaving 15 bases between them. The germline gives CDR1 MNHEY, CDR2 SMNVEV (reference sequence). The CDR3 region is CASSFEGGWGYEQYF. The CDR3 DNA sequence: TGTGCCAGCAGTTTTGAAGGGGGATGGGGCTACGAGCAGTACTTC.

The chain carries TRBV10-3 and TRBJ2-2; the match to TRBD2 covers 9 bases. The germline V gene encodes CDR1 ENHRY and CDR2 SYGVKD. This CDR3 comprises 14 residues. V lost 4 bases and J lost 6; bases outside the gene matches: 3. The CDR3, as DNA: TGTGCCATCAGTGTCGCGGGAGGGCCCGGGGAGCTGTTTTTT. The encoded protein is CAISVAGGPGELFF.

The chain joins TRBV12-3 or TRBV12-4 to TRBJ2-1, with a weak D call TRBD1 (6 bases). This CDR3 comprises 16 residues. The V and J ends lost 3 bases and 7 bases respectively, with 19 bases between them. The CDR3 nucleotides are TGTGCCAGCAGTTTGCGGCGCGTCATTACAGGGAATGAGCAGTTCTTC. Translating it yields CASSLRRVITGNEQFF.

The rearrangement uses TRBV4-1 and TRBJ2-7; 11 bases map to TRBD2. With 3 bases clipped from V and 3 bases from J, the junction kept 13 bases outside the gene matches. Germline V CDR1 and CDR2: MGHRA, YSYEKL. CDR3 length: 18 amino acids. CDR3 sequence (DNA): TGCGCCAGCAGCCAGCGGGGGGGGACTAGCGGAACCCACTACGAGCAGTACTTC. It encodes CASSQRGGTSGTHYEQYF.

This clonotype was seen only a few times. V and J are TRBV4-2 and TRBJ2-7; D tentatively reads TRBD1 or TRBD2 (5 bases each). Trimming left V 4 bases short and J 0 bases short, with 10 bases between. The CDR3 is 14 amino acids. Germline assignment: CDR1 LGHNA and CDR2 YNFKEQ. CDR3 amino acids: CASSLGRISYEQYF. In DNA, the CDR3 is TGTGCCAGCAGCCTGGGACGGATCTCCTACGAGCAGTACTTC.

The V and J genes are TRBV14 and TRBJ2-7, with D tentatively TRBD1 (7 bases). Germline CDR1 reads SGHDN; CDR2 reads FVKESK. The CDR3 consists of 16 residues. V was trimmed by 1 base and J by 3 bases, leaving 16 bases between them. In DNA form, the CDR3 reads TGTGCCAGCAGCCAAGGGAGGGACAGCTTAGTCTACGAGCAGTACTTC. This gives the protein CASSQGRDSLVYEQYF.

This chain links TRBV6-1 with TRBJ2-3; D is uncertain. CDR1 is MNHNS, CDR2 SASEGT, per germline. This CDR3 region has 14 residues. Between the trimmed V and J ends, which lost 8 bases and 1 base, there was a span of 13 bases. CDR3 coding DNA: TGTGCCAGCCAGGAGAGGACCCGCACAGATACGCAGTATTTT. This gives the protein CASQERTRTDTQYF.

At least ten counts were recorded for this clonotype. The chain links TRBV6-4 to TRBJ2-6, with TRBD1 identical over 10 bases. In germline, CDR1 is MRHNA, CDR2 SNTAGT. The CDR3 is 15 amino acids. Trimming removed 10 bases from V and 2 bases from J; junction bases left unmatched: 5. The CDR3 loop reads CATSTGGAGANVLTF. The CDR3 DNA follows: TGTGCCACCTCGACAGGGGGCGCTGGGGCCAACGTCCTGACTTTC.

The chain links TRBV5-1 to TRBJ2-3; 7 positions match TRBD2. The CDR3 is 15 amino acids. Trimming removed 2 bases from V and 5 bases from J; junction bases left unmatched: 8. Germline-derived CDR1 and CDR2 are SGHRS and YFSETQ. The CDR3 protein is CASSFGGRPEDTQYF. The CDR3 coding sequence is TGCGCCAGCAGCTTCGGCGGGAGACCGGAAGATACGCAGTATTTT.

This clonotype has just a few counts. The V gene is TRBV6-2 or TRBV6-3, the J gene TRBJ2-1, with TRBD2 matching 12 bases. The J segment lost 0 bases and the V segment lost 6 bases, leaving 9 bases of the junction unmatched. The CDR3 runs 18 residues. Per the germline V gene, CDR1 is MNHEY and CDR2 is SVGEGT. In DNA form, the CDR3 reads TGTGCCAGCAGGGTGGGACTAGCGGGTGCGAGCTCCTACAATGAGCAGTTCTTC. Its translation is CASRVGLAGASSYNEQFF.

This clonotype has only a few counts. This chain connects TRBV5-5 to TRBJ1-6; unclear D gene. The germline CDR1 and CDR2 sequences are SGHKS and YYEKEE (reference sequence). V lost 6 bases to trimming and J lost 2 bases, with 9 bases between them. The CDR3 is made up of 14 amino acids. DNA for the CDR3: TGTGCCAGCAACCCTCGGACCTATAATTCACCCCTCCACTTT. Residues: CASNPRTYNSPLHF.

This clonotype was recorded a few times. The junction departs from the called germline gene at one end, perhaps through a read error. This sequence joins TRBV15 and TRBJ2-2; D is uncertain. Germline CDR1 and CDR2: LNHNV and YYDKDF (reference sequence). The CDR3 is 12 amino acids. For the CDR3, the DNA is TGTGCCACCAGCACGAATACCGGGGAGCTGTTTTTT. Its translation is CATSTNTGELFF.

The chain combines TRBV5-1 with TRBJ2-5; D is possibly TRBD1 (7 bases). The CDR3 runs to 17 residues. Germline-derived CDR1 and CDR2 are SGHRS and YFSETQ. Trimming removed 3 bases at V and 2 bases at J, with 20 bases between. The chain's CDR3 is CASSSTSQGGGQETQYF. CDR3 nucleotides: TGCGCCAGCAGCTCAACGTCCCAGGGGGGCGGACAAGAGACCCAGTACTTC.

This clonotype turned up a few times. The chain couples TRBV20-1 to TRBJ1-1; D is unresolved. The CDR3 extends over 13 amino acids. The germline V and J ends were trimmed by 3 bases and 4 bases, with 12 bases remaining between them. CDR1 and CDR2 (germline): DFQATT, SNEGSKA (reference sequence). The CDR3 loop is CSARELAGTEAFF. The CDR3 DNA sequence: TGCAGTGCTAGGGAGTTGGCGGGCACTGAAGCTTTCTTT.

This clonotype was detected ten times or more. The chain employs TRBV2 and TRBJ1-6; 11 positions match TRBD1. Trimming took 5 bases from V and 11 from J; bases not matched to a gene: 8. The CDR3 length is 15 residues. Germline CDR1 reads SNHLY; CDR2 reads FYNNEI. CDR3 residues: CASSPPGQGVPPLHF. CDR3 sequence (DNA): TGTGCCAGCAGTCCCCCGGGACAGGGGGTTCCACCCCTCCACTTT.

V is TRBV24-1 and J is TRBJ2-1, with D tentatively TRBD2 (6 bases). This CDR3 region has 15 residues. Germline CDR1 reads KGHDR; CDR2 reads SFDVKD. V lost 7 bases and J 0 bases, leaving 12 bases between the germline ends. CDR3: CATSSRGSSYNEQFF. The CDR3 DNA is TGTGCCACCAGCTCGCGGGGAAGCTCCTACAATGAGCAGTTCTTC.

V usage is TRBV9 and J usage is TRBJ2-2; 8 bases map to TRBD2. There are 17 residues in the CDR3. With 3 bases clipped from V and 3 bases from J, the junction kept 10 bases outside the gene matches. Germline CDR1 SGDLS, CDR2 YYNGEE. The CDR3 coding sequence is TGTGCCAGCAGCGCCCGGGGGGGCGGGGGAGACACCGGGGAGCTGTTTTTT. Its translation: CASSARGGGGDTGELFF.

The chain couples TRBV12-3 or TRBV12-4 to TRBJ2-5; tentatively, D is TRBD2 (5 bases). The germline V and J ends were trimmed by 5 bases and 2 bases, with 12 bases remaining between them. The CDR3 loop spans 14 amino acids. In nucleotides, the CDR3 is TGTGCCAGCAGTCGGGTGGTAGCGCAAGAGACCCAGTACTTC. The encoded protein is CASSRVVAQETQYF.

This sequence joins TRBV7-2 and TRBJ2-5; 7 bases fit TRBD1. Germline CDR1 SGHTA, CDR2 FQGNSA. This CDR3 has 14 amino acids. J gave up 2 bases and V 2 bases, and 2 bases lay outside the gene matches. The DNA of the CDR3 is TGTGCCAGCAGCTTACAGGGGGTGCAAGAGACCCAGTACTTC. Translation: CASSLQGVQETQYF.

This chain links TRBV10-3 with TRBJ2-1, with D perhaps matching TRBD2 (5 bases). The germline gives CDR1 ENHRY, CDR2 SYGVKD. The length of the CDR3 is 15 residues. Trimming pared 5 bases from V and 3 bases from J, leaving 14 bases between. The CDR3 sequence: CAISPPGSVYNEQFF. The CDR3 bases are TGTGCCATCAGTCCACCGGGTAGCGTCTACAATGAGCAGTTCTTC.